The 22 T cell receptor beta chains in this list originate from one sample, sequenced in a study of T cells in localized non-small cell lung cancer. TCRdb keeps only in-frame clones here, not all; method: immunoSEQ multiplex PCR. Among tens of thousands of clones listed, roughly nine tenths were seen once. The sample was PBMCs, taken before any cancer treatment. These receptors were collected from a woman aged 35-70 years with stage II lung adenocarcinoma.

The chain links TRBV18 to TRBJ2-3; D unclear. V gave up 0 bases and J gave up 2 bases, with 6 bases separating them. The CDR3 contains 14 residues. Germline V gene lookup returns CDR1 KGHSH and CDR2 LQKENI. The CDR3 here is CASSPPGPTDTQYF. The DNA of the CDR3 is TGTGCCAGCTCACCACCGGGCCCCACAGATACGCAGTATTTT.

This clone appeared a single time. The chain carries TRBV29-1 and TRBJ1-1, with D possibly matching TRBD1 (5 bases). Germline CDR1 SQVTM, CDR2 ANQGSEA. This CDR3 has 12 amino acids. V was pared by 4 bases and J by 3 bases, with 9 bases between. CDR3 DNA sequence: TGCAGCGTTGCCCCGGGGGACACTGAAGCTTTCTTT. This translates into CSVAPGDTEAFF. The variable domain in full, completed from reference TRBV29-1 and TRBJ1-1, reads SAVISQKPSRDICQRGTSLTIQCQVDSQVTMMFWYRQQPGQSLTLIATANQGSEATYESGFVIDKFPISRPNLTFSTLTVSNMSPEDSSIYLCSVAPGDTEAFFGQGTRLTVV.

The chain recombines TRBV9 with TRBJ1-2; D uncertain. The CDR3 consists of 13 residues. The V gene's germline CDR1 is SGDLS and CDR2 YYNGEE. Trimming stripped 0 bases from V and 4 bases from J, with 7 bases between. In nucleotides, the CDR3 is TGTGCCAGCAGCGTAGAAGGAGTCTATGGCTACACCTTC. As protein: CASSVEGVYGYTF.

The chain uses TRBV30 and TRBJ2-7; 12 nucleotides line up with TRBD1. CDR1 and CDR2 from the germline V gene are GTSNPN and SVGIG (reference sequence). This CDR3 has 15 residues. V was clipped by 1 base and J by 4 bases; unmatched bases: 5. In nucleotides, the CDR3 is TGTGCCTGGAGTGAGGGACAGGGGGCAGGATACGAGCAGTACTTC. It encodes CAWSEGQGAGYEQYF.

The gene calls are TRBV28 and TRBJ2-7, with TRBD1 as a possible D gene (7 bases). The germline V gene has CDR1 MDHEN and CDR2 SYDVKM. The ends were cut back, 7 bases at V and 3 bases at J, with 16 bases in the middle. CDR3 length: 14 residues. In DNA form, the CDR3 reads TGTGCCAGCATCCCCGGAGGGGGCCACTACGAGCAGTACTTC. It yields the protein CASIPGGGHYEQYF.

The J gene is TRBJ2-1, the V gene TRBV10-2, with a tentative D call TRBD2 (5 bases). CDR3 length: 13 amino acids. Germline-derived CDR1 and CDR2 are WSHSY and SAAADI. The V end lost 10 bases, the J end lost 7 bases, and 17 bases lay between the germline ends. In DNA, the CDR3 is TGCGCCACCATAAGTAGAGGGATGAATGAGCAGTTCTTC. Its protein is CATISRGMNEQFF.

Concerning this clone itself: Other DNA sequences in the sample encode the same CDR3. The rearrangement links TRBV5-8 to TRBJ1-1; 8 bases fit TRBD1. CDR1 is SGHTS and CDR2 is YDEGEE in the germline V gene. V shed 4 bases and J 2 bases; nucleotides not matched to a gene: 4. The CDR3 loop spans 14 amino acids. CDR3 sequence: CASSRGTGNTEAFF. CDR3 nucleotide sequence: TGTGCCAGCAGCCGTGGGACAGGCAACACTGAAGCTTTCTTT.

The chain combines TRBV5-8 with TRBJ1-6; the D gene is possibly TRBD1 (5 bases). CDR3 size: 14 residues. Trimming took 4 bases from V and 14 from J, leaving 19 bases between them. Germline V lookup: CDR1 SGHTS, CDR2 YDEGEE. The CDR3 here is CASSIKGRPGSLHF. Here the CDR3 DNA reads TGTGCCAGCAGCATTAAGGGACGGCCGGGTTCCCTCCACTTT.

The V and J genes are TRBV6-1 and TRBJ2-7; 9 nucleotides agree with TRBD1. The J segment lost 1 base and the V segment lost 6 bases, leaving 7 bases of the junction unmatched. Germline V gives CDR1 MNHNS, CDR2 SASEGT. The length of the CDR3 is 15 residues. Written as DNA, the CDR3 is TGTGCCAGCAGGGGCCCGGGACAGGGATCCTACGAGCAGTACTTC. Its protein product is CASRGPGQGSYEQYF.

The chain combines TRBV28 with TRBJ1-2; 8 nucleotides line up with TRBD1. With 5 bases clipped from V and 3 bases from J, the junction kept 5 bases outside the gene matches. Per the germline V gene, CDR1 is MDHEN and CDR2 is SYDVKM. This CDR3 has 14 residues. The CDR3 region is CASSGQDRDYGYTF. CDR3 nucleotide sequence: TGTGCCAGCAGTGGTCAGGACAGGGACTATGGCTACACCTTC.

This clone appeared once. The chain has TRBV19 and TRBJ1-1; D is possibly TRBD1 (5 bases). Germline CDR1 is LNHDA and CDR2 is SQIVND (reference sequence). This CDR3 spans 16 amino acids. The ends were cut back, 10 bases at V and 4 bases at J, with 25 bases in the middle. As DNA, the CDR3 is TGTGCCACCTCCCTCTCCCAGGGTATCCCTGTCACTGAAGCTTTCTTT. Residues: CATSLSQGIPVTEAFF.

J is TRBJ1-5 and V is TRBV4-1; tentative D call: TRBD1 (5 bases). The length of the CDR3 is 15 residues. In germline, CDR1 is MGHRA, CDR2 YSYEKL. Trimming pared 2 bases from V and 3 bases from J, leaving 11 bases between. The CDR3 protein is CASSQTDSFNQPQHF. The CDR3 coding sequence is TGCGCCAGCAGCCAAACCGACAGTTTCAATCAGCCCCAGCATTTT.

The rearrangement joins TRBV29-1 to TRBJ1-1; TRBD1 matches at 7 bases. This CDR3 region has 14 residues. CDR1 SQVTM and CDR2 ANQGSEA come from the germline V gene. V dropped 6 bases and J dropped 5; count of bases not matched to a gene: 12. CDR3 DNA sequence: TGCAGCGTAGGGGGCGGGGGGCGGCGGACTGAAGCTTTCTTT. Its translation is CSVGGGGRRTEAFF.

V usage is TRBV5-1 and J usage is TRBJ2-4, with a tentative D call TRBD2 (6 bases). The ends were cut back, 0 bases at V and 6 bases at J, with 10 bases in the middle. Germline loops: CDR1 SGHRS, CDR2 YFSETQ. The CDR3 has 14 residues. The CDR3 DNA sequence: TGCGCCAGCAGCTTGGCCGGGACTTCAAACATTCAGTACTTC. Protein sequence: CASSLAGTSNIQYF.

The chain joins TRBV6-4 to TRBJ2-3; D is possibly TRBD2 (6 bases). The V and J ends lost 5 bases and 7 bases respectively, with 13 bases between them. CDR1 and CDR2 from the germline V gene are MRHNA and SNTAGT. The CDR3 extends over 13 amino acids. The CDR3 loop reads CASSLGGPNTQYF. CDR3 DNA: TGTGCCAGCAGTTTGGGGGGACCGAATACGCAGTATTTT.

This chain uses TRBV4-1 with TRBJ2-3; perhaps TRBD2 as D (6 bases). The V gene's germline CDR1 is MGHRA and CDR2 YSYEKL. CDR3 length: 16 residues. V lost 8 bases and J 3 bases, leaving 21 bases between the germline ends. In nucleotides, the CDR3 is TGCGCCAGCCCCCGGTGGGGACTGGATTATACAGATACGCAGTATTTT. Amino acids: CASPRWGLDYTDTQYF.

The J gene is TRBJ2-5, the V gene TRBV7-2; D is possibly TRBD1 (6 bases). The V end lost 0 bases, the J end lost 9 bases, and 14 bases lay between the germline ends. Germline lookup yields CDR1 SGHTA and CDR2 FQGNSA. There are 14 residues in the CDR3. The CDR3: CASSLAGAKRAQYF. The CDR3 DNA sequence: TGTGCCAGCAGCTTAGCGGGGGCCAAGAGAGCCCAGTACTTC. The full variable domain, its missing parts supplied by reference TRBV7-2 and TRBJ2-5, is GAGVSQSPSNKVTEKGKDVELRCDPISGHTALYWYRQSLGQGLEFLIYFQGNSAPDKSGLPSDRFSAERTGGSVSTLTIQRTQQEDSAVYLCASSLAGAKRAQYFGPGTRLLVL.

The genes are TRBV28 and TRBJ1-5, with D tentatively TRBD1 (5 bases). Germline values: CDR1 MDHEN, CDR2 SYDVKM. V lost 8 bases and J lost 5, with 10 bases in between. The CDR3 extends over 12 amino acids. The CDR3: CASGEGDQPQHF. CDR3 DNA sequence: TGTGCCAGCGGAGAAGGGGATCAGCCCCAGCATTTT.

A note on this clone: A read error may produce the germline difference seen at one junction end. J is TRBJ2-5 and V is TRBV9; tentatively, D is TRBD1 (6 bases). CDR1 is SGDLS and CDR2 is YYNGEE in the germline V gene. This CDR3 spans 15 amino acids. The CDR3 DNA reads TGTGCCAGCAGCGTGAATCAGGGGTCCTTAGAGGCCCAGTACTTC. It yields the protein CASSVNQGSLEAQYF.

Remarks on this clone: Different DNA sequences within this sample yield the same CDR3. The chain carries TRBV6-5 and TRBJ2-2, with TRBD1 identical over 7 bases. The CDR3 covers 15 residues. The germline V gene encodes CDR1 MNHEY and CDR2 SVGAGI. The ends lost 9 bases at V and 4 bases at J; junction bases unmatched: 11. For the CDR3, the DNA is TGTGCCAGTAGTACAACAGGGGATGGCACCGGGGAGCTGTTTTTT. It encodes CASSTTGDGTGELFF.

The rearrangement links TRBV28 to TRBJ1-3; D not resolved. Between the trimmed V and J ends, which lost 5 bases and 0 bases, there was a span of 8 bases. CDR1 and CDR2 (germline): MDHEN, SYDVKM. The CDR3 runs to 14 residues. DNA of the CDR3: TGTGCCAGCAGTCCTGGAGTCTCTGGAAACACCATATATTTT. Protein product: CASSPGVSGNTIYF.

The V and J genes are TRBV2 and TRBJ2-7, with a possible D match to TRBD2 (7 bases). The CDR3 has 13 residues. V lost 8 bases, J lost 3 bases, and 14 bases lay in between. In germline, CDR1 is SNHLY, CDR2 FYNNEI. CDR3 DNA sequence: TGTGCCAGCCGGAGGGAGGGGGTCTACGAGCAGTACTTC. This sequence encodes CASRREGVYEQYF.